This is a list of T cell receptor beta chains from one sample in a study of shared clonotypes between healthy human individuals. The table came from immunoSEQ multiplex PCR; TCRdb's copy has only in-frame clones and leaves some out. The sample gives some 630,000 clones, about 78% of which show up once; around 2% is in the top ten. Sequencing was carried out using memory CD4+ T cells sorted from blood. Every receptor here comes from a woman younger than 45 in good health. CDR3s include the opening cysteine and the closing phenylalanine or tryptophan. A D gene is named only where the DNA matches it firmly. Clone size is given for some rows only: seen once, a few or many times, or a class if the clone is expanded.

>TRBV5-4|once|TRBD1|TRBJ1-2
TGTGCCAGCAGCTTGGAACAGGGGTTTGGCTACACCTTC
CASSLEQGFGYTF
>TRBV18|-|-|TRBJ1-4
TGTGCCAGCTCACCACTTCGGGAGACTAATGAAAAACTGTTTTTT
CASSPLRETNEKLFF
>TRBV2|-|-|TRBJ2-3
TGTGCCAGCAGTGAACAGGGCCCAGTGACAGATACGCAGTATTTT
CASSEQGPVTDTQYF
>TRBV28|-|-|TRBJ2-7
TGTGCCAGCAGTTTTTCGTCCTACGAGCAGTACTTC
CASSFSSYEQYF
>TRBV27|-|-|TRBJ1-1
TGTGCCAGCAGGCTCGACGGATACCAGAACACTGAAGCTTTCTTT
CASRLDGYQNTEAFF
>TRBV11-2|once|-|TRBJ1-3
TGTGCCAGCAGCTTAGGGCCAGGGACTGGAAACACCATATATTTT
CASSLGPGTGNTIYF
>TRBV28|-|-|TRBJ2-7
TGTGCCAGCAGTTTAAGTTCGGGGCGGGAGCAGTACTTC
CASSLSSGREQYF
>TRBV28|-|-|TRBJ1-5
TGTGCCAGCAGTTTGGAGATTGGGGCCCAGCATTTT
CASSLEIGAQHF
>TRBV18|once|TRBD1|TRBJ2-7
TGTGCCAGCTCGTATACCGGGACAGGCTCCTACGAGCAGTACTTC
CASSYTGTGSYEQYF
>TRBV7-6|-|-|TRBJ2-3
TGTGCCAGCAGCTTACTTAGCGCCAGCACAGATACGCAGTATTTT
CASSLLSASTDTQYF
>TRBV30|-|-|TRBJ2-7
TGTGCCTGGAGTGTACCCGGGAACCCCTCCTACGAGCAGTACTTC
CAWSVPGNPSYEQYF
>TRBV5-6|-|-|TRBJ2-3
TGTGCCAGCAGCTTACGACCCACAGATACGCAGTATTTT
CASSLRPTDTQYF
>TRBV2|-|-|TRBJ2-5
TGTGCCAGCAGTGTTATGGGAGAGACCCAGTACTTC
CASSVMGETQYF
>TRBV7-9|-|-|TRBJ2-7
TGTGCCAGCAGCTTTGGACAGTCCTCCTACGAGCAGTACTTC
CASSFGQSSYEQYF
>TRBV7-8|-|-|TRBJ2-5
TGTGCCAGCAGCCAACCCCCGGCCGGAGAGACCCAGTACTTC
CASSQPPAGETQYF
>TRBV4-1|-|TRBD2|TRBJ2-1
TGCGCCAGCAGCCAACCGGCTAGCGGGAGGAACAATGAGCAGTTCTTC
CASSQPASGRNNEQFF
>TRBV10-3|-|-|TRBJ2-1
TGTGCCATCAGTGACCCGGGGACCTGGGAGCAGTTCTTC
CAISDPGTWEQFF
>TRBV5-1|-|TRBD2|TRBJ2-1
TGCGCCAGCAGCTTGGGACTAGCGGGAGGCGGGGAGCAGTTCTTC
CASSLGLAGGGEQFF
>TRBV29-1|-|TRBD1|TRBJ2-7
TGCAGCGTAGGGACAGGGTATGGAGAGCAGTACTTC
CSVGTGYGEQYF
>TRBV5-1|-|-|TRBJ1-1
TGCGCCAGCAGCTTGGGTTCGGGGCTGGGAGAAGCTTTCTTT
CASSLGSGLGEAFF
>TRBV5-1|once|TRBD2|TRBJ2-2
TGCGCCAGCAGCGTAGCGGGATCTTCCGGGGAGCTGTTTTTT
CASSVAGSSGELFF
>TRBV29-1|-|-|TRBJ1-2
TGCAGCGCCTCGGGGGGCGGGGATGGCTACACCTTC
CSASGGGDGYTF
>TRBV2|-|-|TRBJ1-5
TGTGCCAGCAGTGAGGGAGATAGGAATCAGCCCCAGCATTTT
CASSEGDRNQPQHF
>TRBV5-4|-|-|TRBJ2-5
TGTGCCAGCAGCTTGGCCGACGGGAGCACAGAGACCCAGTACTTC
CASSLADGSTETQYF
>TRBV19|-|TRBD2|TRBJ2-7
TGTGCCAGTAGTATCCGTCGAGCGGGAGGCCACGAGCAGTACTTC
CASSIRRAGGHEQYF
>TRBV5-1|few|-|TRBJ1-2
TGCGCCAGCAGCTTGGGACTCCAGGGCTATGGCTACACCTTC
CASSLGLQGYGYTF
>TRBV19|-|TRBD1|TRBJ1-4
TGTGCCAGTACCACTCAGGGGGCGCGATATGAAAAACTGTTTTTT
CASTTQGARYEKLFF
>TRBV2|-|TRBD1|TRBJ1-5
TGTGCCAGCAGTCGACAGGGGAATAGCAATCAGCCCCAGCATTTT
CASSRQGNSNQPQHF
>TRBV27|-|TRBD1|TRBJ2-1
TGTGCCAGCAGTTTCCGACAGGGAGCCAACGGTGAGCAGTTCTTC
CASSFRQGANGEQFF
>TRBV14|few|TRBD1|TRBJ1-2
TGTGCCAGCAGCCAGGCCAGGGGGCCTTCTGGCTACACCTTC
CASSQARGPSGYTF
>TRBV14|few|TRBD1|TRBJ1-5
TGTGCCAGCAGCGGGGGACAGAATCAGCCCCAGCATTTT
CASSGGQNQPQHF
>TRBV25-1|-|TRBD2|TRBJ2-7
TGTGCCAGCAGTGGGGGGACTAGCGGACTCTACGAGCAGTACTTC
CASSGGTSGLYEQYF
>TRBV5-4|-|-|TRBJ1-2
TGTGCCAGCAGCTTGGAGGCTGGCTACACCTTC
CASSLEAGYTF
>TRBV6-1|-|-|TRBJ2-1
TGTGCCAGCAACCCAGGCTACTCCTACAATGAGCAGTTCTTC
CASNPGYSYNEQFF
>TRBV28|once|-|TRBJ2-1
TGTGCCAGCAGTTCGGGGGTTGGGGACACAGAGCAGTTCTTC
CASSSGVGDTEQFF
>TRBV28|-|-|TRBJ2-6
TGTGCCAGCTCCGTAGGAGGCTACTCTGGGGCCAACGTCCTGACTTTC
CASSVGGYSGANVLTF
>TRBV5-4|-|-|TRBJ2-1
TGTGCCAGCAGCAGGAGTAGCGCTAGCTCCTACAATGAGCAGTTCTTC
CASSRSSASSYNEQFF
>TRBV5-6|-|-|TRBJ2-7
TGTGCCAGCAGCCCTCGGAGGGGGGAGCAGTACTTC
CASSPRRGEQYF
>TRBV7-3|many|TRBD1|TRBJ2-1
TGTGCCAGCAGCCTGGACAGGGGGTCCTACAATGAGCAGTTCTTC
CASSLDRGSYNEQFF
>TRBV18|-|-|TRBJ2-2
TGTGCCAGCTCACCGGTGGTGGGGATGAACACCGGGGAGCTGTTTTTT
CASSPVVGMNTGELFF
>TRBV19|-|-|TRBJ1-1
TGTGCCAGTACCCTCGATCGACAAGGCCATGGCATGAACACTGAAGCTTTCTTT
CASTLDRQGHGMNTEAFF
>TRBV7-9|-|-|TRBJ2-2
TGTGCCAGCAGCTCCCGGGCCCTCGGGGGGGAGCTGTTTTTT
CASSSRALGGELFF
>TRBV2|once|-|TRBJ2-5
TGTGCCAGCAGTGATATGTTTGTTGGGGACACCCAGTACTTC
CASSDMFVGDTQYF
>TRBV19|-|-|TRBJ2-2
TGTGCCAGTGGGGGTGACCGGCAGGTGTTCAACACCGGGGAGCTGTTTTTT
CASGGDRQVFNTGELFF
>TRBV19|-|-|TRBJ2-7
TGTGCCAGTAGTATTTCAACAGGGTCAATGGAGCAGTACTTC
CASSISTGSMEQYF
>TRBV5-1|few|-|TRBJ2-1
TGCGCCAGCAGCTTGAGCAGTGGGGCCTACAATGAGCAGTTCTTC
CASSLSSGAYNEQFF
>TRBV2|-|TRBD1|TRBJ2-2
TGTGCCAGCAGTGACCGGACAGGGGGCTCGGCCGGGGAGCTGTTTTTT
CASSDRTGGSAGELFF
>TRBV5-4|-|-|TRBJ1-2
TGTGCCAGCAGCTTGCCGGGGCCCGTTAACTATGGCTACACCTTC
CASSLPGPVNYGYTF
>TRBV10-1|few|TRBD2|TRBJ2-7
TGCGCCAGCAGTGAGTCGGGAGGGGACTACGAGCAGTACTTC
CASSESGGDYEQYF
>TRBV28|-|TRBD1|TRBJ2-7
TGTGCCAGCAGGACAGGGTTAAAACGCGAGCAGTACTTC
CASRTGLKREQYF
>TRBV11-1|-|TRBD1|TRBJ2-7
TGTGCCAGCAGCTCGACAGGGTCGGCCTCCTACGAGCAGTACTTC
CASSSTGSASYEQYF
>TRBV9|-|-|TRBJ1-1
TGTGCCAGCAGCGTAAAGATGAACACTGAAGCTTTCTTT
CASSVKMNTEAFF
>TRBV4-2|few|TRBD2|TRBJ2-1
TGTGCCAGCAGCCCTCAGAGTCAAGCGGGGGGATTAATCGATGAGCAGTTCTTC
CASSPQSQAGGLIDEQFF
>TRBV6-5|-|TRBD1|TRBJ1-1
TGTGCCAGCAGCATGGACAGGGGGGGAACTGAAGCTTTCTTT
CASSMDRGGTEAFF
>TRBV6-5|many|TRBD1|TRBJ1-5
TGTGCCAGCAGGACAGGGGATCAGCCCCAGCATTTT
CASRTGDQPQHF
>TRBV19|-|TRBD1|TRBJ1-5
TGTGCCAGTAGTACCGGACAGGGGTATCAGCCCCAGCATTTT
CASSTGQGYQPQHF
>TRBV14|-|TRBD1|TRBJ2-7
TGTGCCAGCAGCCGATACAGGGGAAAAGACTACGAGCAGTACTTC
CASSRYRGKDYEQYF
>TRBV2|few|TRBD1|TRBJ1-2
TGTGCCAGCAGGGCCAGGGGGCGCGGTTCCGGCTACACCTTC
CASRARGRGSGYTF
>TRBV5-1|once|TRBD2|TRBJ2-1
TGCGCCAGCAGGCCCGGGCTAGCGGGAGGGACGAGCTCCTACAATGAGCAGTTCTTC
CASRPGLAGGTSSYNEQFF
>TRBV5-4|-|-|TRBJ2-2
TGTGCCAGCAGCACAGATTGGGGCCACACCGGGGAGCTGTTTTTT
CASSTDWGHTGELFF